This T cell receptor (beta chain) was identified during a study of CD4 T cells in relation to SARS-CoV-2 and coronaviruses. CDR1 is MNHEY and CDR2 is SMNVEV in the germline V gene (reference sequence). The CDR3 runs to 17 residues. Between the trimmed V and J ends, which lost 5 bases and 4 bases, there was a span of 21 bases. Before the COVID-19 pandemic, during about 2010-2018, CD4+ T cells were taken from unexposed donors. CD4+ T cells were isolated from the cells after less than 13 days of culture. The method was immunoSEQ multiplex PCR; TCRdb's version includes in-frame clones alone and lacks a portion of them. The sample records roughly 30,000 clones, approximately 80% being singletons. To note about this clone: Antigen unknown.

The sequencing sample was made of CD4+ T cells from PBMCs, cultured in vitro. The TCR comes from a human donor in good health. This sequence joins TRBV27 and TRBJ1-5; D remains ambiguous. This CDR3 reads CASSARAGKGANQPQHF. As DNA, the CDR3 is TGTGCCAGCAGTGCGAGGGCGGGGAAGGGAGCAAATCAGCCCCAGCATTTT.